Described below is a single T cell receptor beta chain sequence and its context. This specimen comes from a study of cytomegalovirus exposure and HLA in healthy donors. Amplification used 60 Vbeta primers and 13 Jbeta primers. The method was immunoSEQ multiplex PCR; TCRdb's version includes in-frame clones alone and lacks a portion of them. This table has 90,000 to 120,000 clones, about 80% appearing once. V lost 3 bases to trimming and J lost 0 bases, with 8 bases between them. This CDR3 is 14 amino acids long. Germline V gives CDR1 MDHEN, CDR2 SYDVKM. There were likely unrecorded immune exposures, though donors were nominally healthy when sampled.

The sequencing input was PBMCs. The chain couples TRBV28 to TRBJ1-1; D unclear. This TCR derives from a man aged 25 to 40 in good health and CMV-seronegative. CDR3 bases: TGTGCCAGCAGTTTCCCTACAGTGAACACTGAAGCTTTCTTT. Translation gives CASSFPTVNTEAFF.